Included here is one T cell receptor (beta chain) sequence, with context. The antigen remains unidentified. This sample is drawn from a study of cytomegalovirus exposure and HLA in healthy donors. From germline, CDR1 is MDHEN and CDR2 SYDVKM. The CDR3 has 11 amino acids. Study-level results: Researchers reportedly found TCR beta sequences accurately predicted most subjects' HLA-A and HLA-B alleles.

Primers for the PCR totalled 60 Vbeta and 13 Jbeta. Method: immunoSEQ multiplex PCR; TCRdb's copy keeps in-frame clones and lacks some. The sample holds some 120,000 clones, over 65% seen once. The V and J genes are TRBV28 and TRBJ2-7; tentatively, D is TRBD2 (6 bases). What was sequenced was PBMCs. The sequence was obtained from a man aged 25-45 years in good health and CMV-seronegative. Here the CDR3 reads CSSGKSYEQYF. CDR3 nucleotide sequence: TGTAGTAGCGGTAAATCCTACGAGCAGTACTTC.